The rows below give T cell receptor beta chains drawn from one sample of a study of blood T cell repertoires in COVID-19. Libraries were prepared by immunoSEQ multiplex PCR; TCRdb keeps only in-frame clonotypes and omits some of them. Of some 31,000 clones listed, over 85% were seen once; the top ten hold around 5.5%. Sequenced input: peripheral blood. The receptors were sampled from a human donor in a cohort sampled during active COVID-19. Both conserved end residues are part of each CDR3. D genes are given only for firm matches. For some rows the clone size is stated as once, few or many, or as a class when expanded; others skip it.

V	size	D	J	DNA	CDR3
TRBV6-5	.	.	TRBJ2-1	TGTGCCAGCGAGCCATTCACCTACAATGAGCAGTTCTTC	CASEPFTYNEQFF
TRBV30	.	.	TRBJ2-1	TGTGCCTGGAGCTCGCCGGGGGACAATGAGCAGTTCTTC	CAWSSPGDNEQFF
TRBV3-1/TRBV3-2	.	TRBD2	TRBJ2-7	TGTGCCAGCAGCCAAGTTCCGTGGACTAGCGGGTCTCCCTACGAGCAGTACTTC	CASSQVPWTSGSPYEQYF
TRBV27	.	TRBD1	TRBJ1-2	TGTGCCAGCAGTCTCCGGGACAGTTCCTCCCCTTATGGCTACACCTTC	CASSLRDSSSPYGYTF
TRBV11-2	.	.	TRBJ2-7	TGTGCCAGCAGCTTACAAGCCGCCCTTCAGGATTACGAGCAGTACTTC	CASSLQAALQDYEQYF
TRBV27	.	.	TRBJ1-5	TGTGCCAGCAGTTTAGCAGGGGGCAATCAGCCCCAGCATTTT	CASSLAGGNQPQHF
TRBV6-1	.	.	TRBJ2-7	TGTGCCAGCAGTGAAGCAGGCAGGCTCTACGAGCAGTACTTC	CASSEAGRLYEQYF
TRBV29-1	once	.	TRBJ1-4	TGCAGCGTTGAAGGGCAGTCTAATGAAAAACTGTTTTTT	CSVEGQSNEKLFF
TRBV27	.	.	TRBJ2-5	TGTGCCAGCACCCCGTCGTACCAAGAGACCCAGTACTTC	CASTPSYQETQYF
TRBV6-2/TRBV6-3	.	TRBD1	TRBJ2-5	TGTGCCAGCAGTACTGGGCCCGGGACAGAAGAGACCCAGTACTTC	CASSTGPGTEETQYF
TRBV10-3	.	.	TRBJ2-3	TGTGCCATCAGTGAAAGCCGGGGGGCGACGCATACGCAGTATTTT	CAISESRGATHTQYF
TRBV5-6	.	.	TRBJ1-2	TGTGCCAGCACCTTAGTCGGAGAGAACTATGGCTACACCTTC	CASTLVGENYGYTF
TRBV3-1/TRBV3-2	few	.	TRBJ1-5	TGTGCCAGCAGCACAGGCTACGGAAATAGCAATCAGCCCCAGCATTTT	CASSTGYGNSNQPQHF
TRBV28	.	.	TRBJ2-5	TGTGCTTGCGCGGGGTACCAAGAGACCCAGTACTTC	CACAGYQETQYF
TRBV3-1/TRBV3-2	few	.	TRBJ1-5	TGTGCCAGCAGCCAAGGGAGGGACCAGCCCCAGCATTTT	CASSQGRDQPQHF
TRBV5-1	.	TRBD2	TRBJ2-7	TGCGCCAGCAGCTTGACCGGGACTAGCGGGTCCTACGAGCAGTACTTC	CASSLTGTSGSYEQYF
TRBV24-1	.	TRBD2	TRBJ2-1	TGTGCCACCAGTGATCCAGGCGGGAGGGCCGGTTATAACAATGAGCAGTTCTTC	CATSDPGGRAGYNNEQFF
TRBV25-1	.	.	TRBJ1-4	TGTGCCAGCGCACCCCCACCTGTACAGTCTGGTGAAAAACTGTTTTTT	CASAPPPVQSGEKLFF
TRBV28	.	.	TRBJ2-7	TGTGCCAGCAGTAGCTCCTTCGGGGGTTCCTACGAGCAGTACTTC	CASSSSFGGSYEQYF
TRBV7-6	.	.	TRBJ2-7	TGTGCCAGCAGCTTAGAATACAGGTCAAAAGAGCAGTACTTC	CASSLEYRSKEQYF
TRBV5-5	.	TRBD1	TRBJ1-2	TGTGCCAGCAGTTCGACCGGGACAGGGAATGGCTACACCTTC	CASSSTGTGNGYTF
TRBV5-5	once	TRBD2	TRBJ2-3	TGTGCCAGCAGCCACGAGCGGGGTCGCACAGATACGCAGTATTTT	CASSHERGRTDTQYF
TRBV11-2	.	TRBD1	TRBJ1-1	TGTGCCAGCAGTGGGACAGCTGAAGCTTTCTTT	CASSGTAEAFF
TRBV28	.	TRBD1	TRBJ1-2	TGTGCCAGCAGAGGGACAGGGGGCAGCTATGGCTACACCTTC	CASRGTGGSYGYTF
TRBV30	.	.	TRBJ1-1	TGTGCCTGGAGAAGTCAGTCCCCGAACACTGAAGCTTTCTTT	CAWRSQSPNTEAFF
TRBV5-1	.	.	TRBJ1-1	TGCGCCAGCAGCTTGGGGACACTGAACACTGAAGCTTTCTTT	CASSLGTLNTEAFF
TRBV19	.	.	TRBJ1-1	TGTGCCAGTACCCTCACTCCTAGGACTGAAGCTTTCTTT	CASTLTPRTEAFF
TRBV2	.	.	TRBJ2-1	TGTGCCAGCAGTGAAGCGCGGGGTATCACCTACAATGAGCAGTTCTTC	CASSEARGITYNEQFF
TRBV19	.	.	TRBJ1-5	TGTGCCAGTAGTATCCACAATAGCAATCAGCCCCAGCATTTT	CASSIHNSNQPQHF
TRBV12-3/TRBV12-4	.	.	TRBJ1-2	TGTGCCAGCAGCTCCGGTCAGGGGTTCGGCTACACCTTC	CASSSGQGFGYTF
TRBV19	.	.	TRBJ1-1	TGTGCCAGTAGTATAGATCGGGATGCGAACACTGAAGCTTTCTTT	CASSIDRDANTEAFF
TRBV19	few	TRBD1	TRBJ1-5	TGTGCCAGTAGTATCTGGACAGGGGATCAGCCCCAGCATTTT	CASSIWTGDQPQHF
TRBV4-1	once	.	TRBJ1-2	TGCGCCAGCAGGGAGGGAGATAAATTCTATGGCTACACCTTC	CASREGDKFYGYTF
TRBV27	.	TRBD2	TRBJ2-1	TGTGCCAGCAGTAAAGGGACTAGCGGGACTGAGCAGTTCTTC	CASSKGTSGTEQFF
TRBV27	.	TRBD1	TRBJ2-3	TGTGCCAGCAGAGAAGACAGGGGAGGCACAGATACGCAGTATTTT	CASREDRGGTDTQYF
TRBV4-1	.	.	TRBJ2-1	TGCGCCAGCAGCCAGGGCATTGAGCAGTTCTTC	CASSQGIEQFF
TRBV7-7	.	.	TRBJ2-5	TGTGCCAGCAGCTTATCCGGCAGGTACCAAGAGACCCAGTACTTC	CASSLSGRYQETQYF
TRBV30	.	.	TRBJ1-6	TGTGCCTGGAGTGTGGGGGACATAGGGAATTCACCCCTCCACTTT	CAWSVGDIGNSPLHF
TRBV19	once	TRBD1	TRBJ1-2	TGTGCCAGTAGGCACCCGGGACAGGGGTTGTCTGGCTACACCTTC	CASRHPGQGLSGYTF
TRBV7-3	.	.	TRBJ2-7	TGTGCCAGCAGCTTAACGGCATCCTACGAGCAGTACTTC	CASSLTASYEQYF
TRBV7-3	.	TRBD2	TRBJ2-2	TGTGCCAGTAAGCGACTAGCGACCACCGGGGAGCTGTTTTTT	CASKRLATTGELFF
TRBV5-1	.	.	TRBJ1-4	TGCGCCAGCAGCCCGGGGGGGGCTAATGAAAAACTGTTTTTT	CASSPGGANEKLFF
TRBV6-4	.	TRBD2	TRBJ2-2	TGTGCCAGCAGCCAACTAGCGTCGGACACCGGGGAGCTGTTTTTT	CASSQLASDTGELFF
TRBV27	.	TRBD1	TRBJ1-5	TGTGCCAGCAGTCTGACAGGGGTCAATCAGCCCCAGCATTTT	CASSLTGVNQPQHF
TRBV7-8	.	.	TRBJ2-7	TGTGCCAGCAGCTTTGACAGGAGAAGCTACGAGCAGTACTTC	CASSFDRRSYEQYF
TRBV11-2	.	.	TRBJ2-6	TGTGCCAGCAGCTTCTCGGAGAGCGTGGGGGCCAACGTCCTGACTTTC	CASSFSESVGANVLTF
TRBV28	.	TRBD1	TRBJ1-2	TGTGCCAGCAGAGGGATCGGACAGGCCTACTATGGCTACACCTTC	CASRGIGQAYYGYTF
TRBV5-1	.	.	TRBJ1-1	TGCGCCAGCAGCCGATTGGGACAATCGAACACTGAAGCTTTCTTT	CASSRLGQSNTEAFF
TRBV7-8	.	.	TRBJ1-5	TGTGCCAGCAGCTTACAGGGTGGGAGCAATCAGCCCCAGCATTTT	CASSLQGGSNQPQHF